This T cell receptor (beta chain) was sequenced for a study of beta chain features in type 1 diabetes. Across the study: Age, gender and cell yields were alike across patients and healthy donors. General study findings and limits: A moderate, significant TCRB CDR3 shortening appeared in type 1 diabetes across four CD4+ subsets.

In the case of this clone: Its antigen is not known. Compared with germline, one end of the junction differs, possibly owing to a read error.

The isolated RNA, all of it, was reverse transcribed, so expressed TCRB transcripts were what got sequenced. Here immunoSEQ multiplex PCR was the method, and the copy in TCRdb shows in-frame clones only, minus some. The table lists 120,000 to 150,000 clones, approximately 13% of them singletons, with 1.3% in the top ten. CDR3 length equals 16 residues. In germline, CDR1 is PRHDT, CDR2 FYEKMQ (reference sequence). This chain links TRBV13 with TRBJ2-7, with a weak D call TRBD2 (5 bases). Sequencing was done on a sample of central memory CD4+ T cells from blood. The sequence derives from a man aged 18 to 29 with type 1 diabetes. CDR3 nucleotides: TGTGCCAGCAGCCTAGGTGCGGGCAGGAGCTCCTACGAGCAGTACTTC. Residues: CASSLGAGRSSYEQYF.